The TCR beta chain described here comes from a study of blood T cells in healthy people across ages (dated by TCRdb to between 2014 and 2016). Regarding the complete study: In model experiments, template switching captured roughly one uniquely barcoded TCR beta cDNA molecule for every two T cells. To track age-related changes in TCR beta repertoire diversity, the study relied on deep sequencing normalized with unique cDNA molecular identifiers. Four age groups were formed from the donors: young (average 16 years), middle-aged (just under 40), aged (about 62) and long-lived (less than 85). Using the same blood draw, the study looked at two additional independent replicas of 1 million unique cDNA reads for two donors, one aged 18 to 29 and the other aged 80 or older. To avoid experimental bias, donors of different ages were spread randomly across the sequencing lanes. Overall study outcomes, separate from this receptor: Because profiling used bulk unsorted PBMCs, naive and antigen-experienced compartments could not be compared conclusively. Compared with the aged group, the long-lived group had more naive CD4+ T cells, fewer expanded clones and increased TCR diversity, suggesting age selection. The CMV infection status of donors was not known, potentially confounding age-related changes in expanded clonotypes. As age increased, observed TCR beta diversity per million T cells dropped in a roughly linear way, and a significant reduction was already evident by age about 40. Estimates of total diversity based on one million sequenced T cells were considered lower bounds and underestimates. A strong correlation was found between observed TCR beta diversity and the percentage of naive T cells measured by flow cytometry.

Regarding this clonotype: There is no known antigen for this receptor. Qualities for individual bases were not recorded, and no much larger clone is one base off.

CDR1 and CDR2 are drawn from the germline V gene: SGHTA, FQGNSA. Unmatched junction bases come to 4, with V trimmed by 6 bases and J by 0 bases. The CDR3 runs 16 amino acids, cysteine and phenylalanine included. The entry retains the CDR3 DNA only, 48 bases that are in frame from base 1. The donors were roughly 40 Caucasian individuals from Russia, aged roughly 6 to 90 years, who were systemically healthy. About 9.8 milliliters of peripheral blood were drawn from each donor into EDTA-treated Vacutainer tubes. Ficoll-Paque density-gradient centrifugation was used to isolate PBMCs, with at least 6 million obtained per sample. Trizol reagent was used to extract total RNA from PBMCs, with at least 5 micrograms per sample. The percentages of naive CD45RAhigh/CD27high T cells were determined by flow cytometry on a PBMC aliquot from every donor. The library relied on 5' RACE. This sample was sequenced with an Illumina HiSeq 2500. A second PCR of roughly 7 to 12 cycles was run with a J-beta primer mix and a sample-barcoded 5' primer. A unique molecular identifier was introduced onto each TCR beta cDNA molecule by a template-switch 5' adaptor carrying 12 random nucleotides. At least 3 million CDR3-containing paired-end reads were obtained from each sample. All of the RNA was converted into first-strand cDNA using the Mint cDNA synthesis kit, with a TRBC-specific oligonucleotide serving as the primer. Following uracil-DNA glycosylase treatment, a first 18-cycle PCR with universal primers M1SS and BC2_uni_R was performed on all cDNA. Turning to the authors' computational methods: For normalization, 1 million high-quality reads were randomly selected from each sample, with every read carrying a distinct molecular identifier. Instead of being binned into consensus sequences, reads that shared molecular identifiers were thrown out. CDR3 identification, clonotype clustering and error correction used MiTCR with a Q25 quality threshold and the strictest error-elimination algorithm. Lower-bound total TCR beta diversity was estimated with a nonparametric unseen species model using Euler transformation. The public reads were reanalyzed by TCRdb: fastp trimming at Q25, MiXCR alignment, in-frame beta chains only. Every entry covers one CDR3 protein and lists the most common genes and DNA from its rows. The V and J calls were not made by the authors but by TCRdb's processing. Within this sample are roughly 680,000 distinct CDR3 sequences, with 52% of them counted one time only. The leading ten clones occupy less than 15% of the sample.

The sequence was collected from a woman of 80 years or more in good health. In this chain, TRBV7-2 is recombined with TRBJ2-5; 13 bases in the junction line up with TRBD2. The sequenced material came from blood. The nucleotide sequence reads TGTGCCAGCAGACTAGCGGGGGGGTACAACCAAGAGACCCAGTACTTC. The translation is CASRLAGGYNQETQYF.